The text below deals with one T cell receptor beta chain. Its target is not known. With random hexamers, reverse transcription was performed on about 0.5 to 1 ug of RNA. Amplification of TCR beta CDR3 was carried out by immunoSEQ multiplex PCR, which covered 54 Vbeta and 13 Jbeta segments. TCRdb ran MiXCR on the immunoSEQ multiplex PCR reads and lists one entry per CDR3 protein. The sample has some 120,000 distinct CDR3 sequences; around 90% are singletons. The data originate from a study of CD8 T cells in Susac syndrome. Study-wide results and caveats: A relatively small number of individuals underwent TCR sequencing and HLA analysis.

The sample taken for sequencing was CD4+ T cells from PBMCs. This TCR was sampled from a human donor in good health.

The CDR3 DNA sequence: TGCAGTGCTAGGCCCCCGGGACTCGACTACAATGAGCAGTTCTTC. It translates to CSARPPGLDYNEQFF. J is TRBJ2-1 and V is TRBV20-1, with D possibly matching TRBD2 (6 bases). Trimming left V 3 bases short and J 3 bases short, with 15 bases between. This CDR3 comprises 15 residues. Germline lookup yields CDR1 DFQATT and CDR2 SNEGSKA (reference sequence).